This record concerns one T cell receptor beta chain sequence. Antigen specificity is unknown. The CDR3 is 15 amino acids. Germline CDR1 SGHNT, CDR2 YYREEE (reference sequence). V was shortened by 3 bases and J by 2 bases, with 13 bases between the two germline ends. Reverse transcribed after extraction, RNA yielded cDNA as the sequencing template. Sequenced by immunoSEQ multiplex PCR; TCRdb stores in-frame clones only, minus some. The data contain 140,000 or so clones, less than 75% of them singletons. The data are from a study of CD8+ T cells in alopecia areata. Study findings and constraints: Patients shared TCRs less clearly than mice did, possibly for HLA-related reasons. The study found higher clonality in lesional than normal scalp, especially in alopecia totalis/universalis.

Both CD4+ and CD8+ T cells were separated by sorting PBMCs. The gene calls are TRBV5-4 and TRBJ2-3; possibly TRBD2 for D (6 bases). Sequenced material: CD8+ T cells sorted from blood. The sequence came from a human donor in good health. Here the CDR3 DNA reads TGTGCCAGCAGCTCCCCGGGGGTCGTCACAGATACGCAGTATTTT. As protein: CASSSPGVVTDTQYF.